Following are 20 T cell receptor beta chains from one sample sequenced in a study of T-cell memory formation after mild COVID-19. TCRdb re-called the 5' RACE reads through MiXCR, storing one row per CDR3 protein. The table has about 260,000 distinct CDR3 sequences, about a sixth seen once; the top ten hold 22%. Sequenced sample: PBMCs or a T cell subset sorted from them (not recorded which). These receptors came from a man in his late teens or twenties who had mild COVID-19 (a few samples of this study predate the infection). Cell type and time point are not known.

The genes are TRBV7-6 and TRBJ1-5; possibly TRBD1 for D (5 bases). Between the trimmed V and J ends, which lost 5 bases and 3 bases, there was a span of 11 bases. CDR1 is SGHVS and CDR2 is FNYEAQ in the germline V gene. CDR3 length: 14 amino acids. This chain's CDR3 is CASSPGLFNQPQHF. Here the CDR3 DNA reads TGTGCCAGCAGCCCGGGACTGTTCAATCAGCCCCAGCATTTT.

The chain has TRBV7-3 and TRBJ2-5; TRBD2 aligns across 10 bases. In germline, CDR1 is SGHTA, CDR2 FQGTGA. J was trimmed by 5 bases and V by 4 bases; bases with no gene match: 10. This CDR3 comprises 16 residues. CDR3 in amino acids: CASSSIQRGGPETQYF. In DNA form, the CDR3 reads TGTGCCAGCAGCTCAATACAGCGGGGGGGCCCGGAGACCCAGTACTTC. The full variable domain, rest sourced from reference TRBV7-3 and TRBJ2-5, is GAGVSQTPSNKVTEKGKYVELRCDPISGHTALYWYRQSLGQGPEFLIYFQGTGAADDSGLPNDRFFAVRPEGSVSTLKIQRTERGDSAVYLCASSSIQRGGPETQYFGPGTRLLVL.

The DNA of the CDR3 is TGTGCCAGAAGCTTGGATCTGGGCCCATCCACAGATACGCAGTATTTT. Amino acid sequence: CARSLDLGPSTDTQYF. J is TRBJ2-3 and V is TRBV5-3; no definite D call. TRBV5-3 is classed as an ORF, of uncertain function. V was pared by 0 bases and J by 2 bases, with 13 bases between. The CDR3 loop spans 16 amino acids.

J is TRBJ2-7 and V is TRBV28; no firm D call. V was cut by 0 bases and J by 2 bases, with 8 bases left in between. Germline V gene data show CDR1 as MDHEN and CDR2 as SYDVKM. This CDR3 comprises 14 residues. CDR3 amino acids: CASSLWRTPYEQYF. The DNA for the CDR3 is TGTGCCAGCAGTTTATGGCGGACCCCCTACGAGCAGTACTTC.

The chain has TRBV4-1 and TRBJ2-7, with D unclear. The CDR3 covers 15 residues. The germline V and J ends were trimmed by 4 bases and 3 bases, with 16 bases remaining between them. Germline V gene lookup returns CDR1 MGHRA and CDR2 YSYEKL. The DNA for the CDR3 is TGCGCCAGCAGCCCATGGTTTCCAGGAGACTACGAGCAGTACTTC. It translates to CASSPWFPGDYEQYF.

This clonotype showed up just a few times. The chain uses TRBV6-5 and TRBJ2-5; 7 nucleotides line up with TRBD2. The trim removed 8 bases at V and 1 base at J, leaving 10 bases unmatched. Germline loops: CDR1 MNHEY, CDR2 SVGAGI. CDR3 length: 15 residues. The CDR3 nucleotides are TGTGCCAGCGGGATGCCCGGGACTACCCAAGAGACCCAGTACTTC. Its translation: CASGMPGTTQETQYF.

This clonotype has just a few counts. The chain employs TRBV7-3 and TRBJ2-1, with D uncertain. This CDR3 has 15 residues. Germline CDR1 and CDR2: SGHTA and FQGTGA. V gave up 7 bases and J gave up 0 bases, with 13 bases separating them. As DNA, the CDR3 is TGTGCCAGCACCCTGGGGTCTAGCTCCTACAATGAGCAGTTCTTC. It encodes CASTLGSSSYNEQFF.

This clonotype was found a few times. The chain uses TRBV6-6 and TRBJ1-2; 8 nucleotides line up with TRBD1. The CDR3 contains 15 residues. The J segment lost 8 bases and the V segment lost 2 bases, leaving 10 bases of the junction unmatched. Germline loops: CDR1 MNHNY, CDR2 SVGAGI (reference sequence). CDR3 coding DNA: TGTGCCAGCAGTTACCCAAGGGACAGGACCCTGGGCTACACCTTC. Translating gives CASSYPRDRTLGYTF.

This clonotype was counted between two and nine times. The chain couples TRBV6-5 to TRBJ2-3; D tentatively fits TRBD1 or TRBD2 (5 bases each). V gave up 5 bases and J gave up 0 bases, with 12 bases separating them. CDR1 is MNHEY and CDR2 is SVGAGI in the germline V gene. The CDR3 has 15 residues. The CDR3 here is CASSRYEGSTDTQYF. The CDR3 DNA reads TGTGCCAGCAGTCGCTACGAGGGGAGCACAGATACGCAGTATTTT.

The chain is built from TRBV27 and TRBJ2-7; D possibly corresponds to TRBD2 (6 bases). The CDR3 contains 14 residues. Germline V gene lookup returns CDR1 MNHEY and CDR2 SMNVEV (reference sequence). V gave up 8 bases and J gave up 0 bases, with 14 bases separating them. The CDR3 bases are TGTGCCAGCCGGGGGACGTGGGACTCCTACGAGCAGTACTTC. The encoded protein is CASRGTWDSYEQYF.

This clonotype has more than one count but fewer than ten. CDR3 loop: CASSYDGLKEQYF. The CDR3 nucleotides are TGTGCCAGCAGTTACGACGGACTGAAGGAGCAGTACTTC. The chain joins TRBV6-2 or TRBV6-3 to TRBJ2-7, with a tentative D call TRBD2 (5 bases). Germline lookup yields CDR1 MNHEY and CDR2 SVGEGT. V dropped 2 bases and J dropped 7 bases, with 12 bases sitting between them. The CDR3 extends over 13 amino acids.

The chain joins TRBV4-1 to TRBJ1-6, with D unclear. The CDR3 contains 13 residues. The germline V and J ends were trimmed by 1 base and 10 bases, with 8 bases remaining between them. Germline V gives CDR1 MGHRA, CDR2 YSYEKL. The DNA of the CDR3 is TGCGCCAGCAGCCAAGGAGGCCACTCACCCCTCCACTTT. Its protein is CASSQGGHSPLHF.

The chain couples TRBV2 to TRBJ2-2; a weak D match, TRBD2 (5 bases). Trimming pared 6 bases from V and 5 bases from J, leaving 13 bases between. The CDR3 extends over 14 amino acids. Germline V gives CDR1 SNHLY, CDR2 FYNNEI. The chain's CDR3 is CASRDPLATGELFF. The CDR3 DNA reads TGTGCCAGCAGGGACCCTCTAGCAACCGGGGAGCTGTTTTTT.

The chain carries TRBV5-4 and TRBJ2-5; TRBD2 matches at 10 bases. The J segment lost 4 bases and the V segment lost 4 bases, leaving 13 bases of the junction unmatched. The CDR3 has 17 amino acids. Germline CDR1 reads SGHNT; CDR2 reads YYREEE (reference sequence). CDR3 in amino acids: CASSADGLAVSGETQYF. The CDR3 DNA is TGTGCCAGCAGCGCGGATGGACTAGCGGTTTCAGGAGAGACCCAGTACTTC.

CDR3 in DNA: TGTGCCAGCAGCGCACAGGGGCTGAAAGAGACCCAGTACTTC. This codes for CASSAQGLKETQYF. The chain is built from TRBV9 and TRBJ2-5; TRBD1 aligns across 7 bases. V shed 3 bases, J shed 3 bases, and the junction held 5 bases outside the gene matches. CDR3 length equals 14 residues. Per germline, CDR1 SGDLS and CDR2 YYNGEE.

This clonotype has only a few counts. The J gene is TRBJ1-5, the V gene TRBV4-2, with TRBD1 as a possible D gene (5 bases). CDR1 is LGHNA, CDR2 YNFKEQ, per germline. CDR3 length: 13 amino acids. Trimming removed 8 bases from V and 3 bases from J, with 11 bases in between. The CDR3 loop is CASGGEDNQPQHF. The CDR3 DNA sequence: TGTGCCAGCGGGGGAGAGGACAATCAGCCCCAGCATTTT.

The genes are TRBV19 and TRBJ2-1; D possibly uses TRBD1 or TRBD2 (7 bases each). This CDR3 has 16 residues. Germline V gene data show CDR1 as LNHDA and CDR2 as SQIVND (reference sequence). V shed 5 bases and J shed 7 bases, with 21 bases lying between them. CDR3 sequence reads: CASSPQGGRGANEQFF. In DNA, the CDR3 is TGTGCCAGTAGTCCCCAGGGGGGGCGGGGAGCTAATGAGCAGTTCTTC.

The V call is TRBV4-2, the J call TRBJ1-6; 8 bases map to TRBD1. The junction had 7 bases not matched to a gene; V was cut back by 9 bases and J by 0 bases. This CDR3 region has 16 residues. The germline V gene has CDR1 LGHNA and CDR2 YNFKEQ. CDR3 DNA: TGTGCCAGTGGCCTCGGACAGGGCTCCTATAATTCACCCCTCCACTTT. As protein: CASGLGQGSYNSPLHF.

This clonotype was detected only a few times. The chain has TRBV4-3 and TRBJ2-1, with 12 bases identical to TRBD2. V lost 3 bases to trimming and J lost 9 bases; unmatched junction nucleotides: 6. This CDR3 is built from 15 residues. Germline assignment: CDR1 LGHNA and CDR2 YSLEER. CDR3 coding DNA: TGCGCCAGCAGCCAGCTAGCGGGGGGGCCAGGTGAGCAGTTCTTC. Its translation: CASSQLAGGPGEQFF.

This clonotype was picked up many times. This chain connects TRBV10-1 to TRBJ2-2, with D tentatively TRBD1 (6 bases). The CDR3 is made up of 18 amino acids. The V end lost 8 bases, the J end lost 0 bases, and 22 bases lay between the germline ends. Germline values: CDR1 WNHNN, CDR2 SYGVQD (reference sequence). For the CDR3, the DNA is TGCGCCAGCGCCCGGGACACCTTCTACCACCCGAACACCGGGGAGCTGTTTTTT. It yields the protein CASARDTFYHPNTGELFF.